Listed below are T cell receptor beta chains from one sample, sequenced in a study of CD8+CD57+ T cells in acquired aplastic anemia. TCRdb re-called the reads through MiXCR, storing one row per CDR3 protein. The table includes 150,000 to 200,000 distinct CDR3 sequences, 55% to 70% detected once. Specimen: sorted CD4+, CD8+, or CD8+CD57+ T cells (not recorded which) from PBMCs. The receptor source for this set is a human donor with severe aplastic anemia or a healthy control (not recorded which). Both conserved end residues are part of each CDR3. The D gene is left open where the match is weak. Size is omitted from some rows. Given values are once, few, many or a class for expanded clones.

v_call,clone_size,d_call,j_call,cdr3_aa,cdr3_nt
TRBV20-1,few,TRBD1,TRBJ1-2,CSARSPDRDHYGYTF,TGCAGTGCTAGATCCCCAGACAGGGATCACTATGGCTACACCTTC
TRBV2,-,-,TRBJ1-5,CASRGTVDQPQHF,TGTGCCAGCAGGGGGACGGTAGACCAGCCCCAGCATTTT
TRBV7-9,-,TRBD1,TRBJ2-7,CASSARPGGIDEQYF,TGTGCCAGCAGCGCAAGACCAGGGGGCATCGACGAGCAGTACTTC
TRBV20-1,-,TRBD2,TRBJ2-1,CSARGTEGLVANEQFF,TGCAGTGCTAGAGGGACGGAGGGACTAGTGGCGAATGAGCAGTTCTTC
TRBV29-1,-,TRBD1,TRBJ2-7,CSSYGDSTYEQYF,TGCAGCAGTTACGGGGACAGCACCTACGAGCAGTACTTC
TRBV2,few,-,TRBJ1-2,CANLPGTSAANYGYTF,TGTGCCAACCTTCCCGGGACATCTGCAGCTAACTATGGCTACACCTTC
TRBV7-8,-,-,TRBJ2-3,CASSLTGYTDTQYF,TGTGCCAGCAGCTTAACGGGGTACACAGATACGCAGTATTTT
TRBV6-2/TRBV6-3,-,-,TRBJ2-3,CASSYSARDSSDTQYF,TGTGCCAGCAGTTACTCGGCCAGGGATTCGTCAGATACGCAGTATTTT
TRBV10-1,-,-,TRBJ1-5,CASSESGGQPQHF,TGCGCCAGCAGTGAGTCAGGTGGTCAGCCCCAGCATTTT
TRBV19,-,-,TRBJ2-7,CASSIRQVGYEQYF,TGTGCCAGTAGTATACGGCAGGTTGGCTACGAGCAGTACTTC
TRBV24-1,once,-,TRBJ1-4,CATSGGEGEKLFF,TGTGCCACCAGTGGGGGTGAGGGTGAAAAACTGTTTTTT
TRBV12-3/TRBV12-4,-,-,TRBJ1-3,CASSGWMSGNTIYF,TGTGCCAGCAGTGGGTGGATGTCTGGAAACACCATATATTTT
TRBV29-1,-,-,TRBJ2-5,CSVGLVYQETQYF,TGCAGCGTTGGGTTAGTGTACCAAGAGACCCAGTACTTC
TRBV2,-,TRBD2,TRBJ2-5,CAAGYLGGGTRGTQYF,TGTGCCGCCGGCTACTTGGGCGGGGGGACGAGAGGGACCCAGTACTTC
TRBV7-2,-,-,TRBJ1-1,CASSLSSGGGPIMNTEAFF,TGTGCCAGCAGCTTATCTAGCGGGGGCGGACCGATTATGAACACTGAAGCTTTCTTT
TRBV12-3/TRBV12-4,-,-,TRBJ2-2,CASSFGARIGELFF,TGTGCCAGCAGTTTTGGTGCTAGGATCGGGGAGCTGTTTTTT
TRBV7-8,many,-,TRBJ2-7,CASSLTGFTDPYEQYF,TGTGCCAGCAGCTTAACAGGTTTTACCGATCCCTACGAGCAGTACTTC
TRBV20-1,-,-,TRBJ1-1,CSARDRGVVAFF,TGCAGTGCTAGAGATAGGGGCGTTGTCGCTTTCTTT
TRBV25-1,-,TRBD1,TRBJ2-1,CASSATGWDEQFF,TGTGCCAGCAGTGCGACAGGGTGGGATGAGCAGTTCTTC
TRBV29-1,-,TRBD1,TRBJ2-3,CSVGEGQGSDTQYF,TGCAGCGTTGGCGAGGGACAGGGGTCAGATACGCAGTATTTT
TRBV6-1,many,TRBD1,TRBJ2-7,CASSLFRTGGYEQYF,TGTGCCAGCAGTTTATTCCGGACAGGGGGCTACGAGCAGTACTTC
TRBV13,many,TRBD2,TRBJ2-7,CASSSSRAGGHYEQYF,TGTGCCAGCAGCTCCAGTCGGGCGGGGGGCCACTACGAGCAGTACTTC
TRBV7-8,-,-,TRBJ2-5,CASSLNVGGLTQETQYF,TGTGCCAGCAGCTTAAACGTCGGAGGGCTTACCCAAGAGACCCAGTACTTC
TRBV12-3/TRBV12-4,once,-,TRBJ1-5,CASSLVLGAGPQHF,TGTGCCAGCAGTTTAGTCCTGGGGGCTGGGCCCCAGCATTTT
TRBV29-1,few,TRBD1,TRBJ2-7,CSVEGQGAGEQYF,TGCAGCGTTGAAGGGCAGGGGGCTGGCGAGCAGTACTTC
TRBV19,many,-,TRBJ1-6,CAIGDTVNSPLHF,TGTGCCATTGGGGACACCGTAAATTCACCCCTCCACTTT
TRBV7-8,once,-,TRBJ2-7,CASSLGMGGYEQYF,TGTGCCAGCAGCTTAGGTATGGGGGGCTACGAGCAGTACTTC
TRBV24-1,once,TRBD1,TRBJ2-1,CATSEARGRVNEQFF,TGTGCCACCAGTGAGGCCAGGGGGCGCGTCAATGAGCAGTTCTTC
TRBV2,-,-,TRBJ2-5,CASSLNVRETQYF,TGTGCCAGCAGCCTGAATGTACGGGAGACCCAGTACTTC
TRBV6-5,few,-,TRBJ1-2,CASSEGESTNYGYTF,TGTGCCAGCAGTGAAGGGGAATCCACGAACTATGGCTACACCTTC